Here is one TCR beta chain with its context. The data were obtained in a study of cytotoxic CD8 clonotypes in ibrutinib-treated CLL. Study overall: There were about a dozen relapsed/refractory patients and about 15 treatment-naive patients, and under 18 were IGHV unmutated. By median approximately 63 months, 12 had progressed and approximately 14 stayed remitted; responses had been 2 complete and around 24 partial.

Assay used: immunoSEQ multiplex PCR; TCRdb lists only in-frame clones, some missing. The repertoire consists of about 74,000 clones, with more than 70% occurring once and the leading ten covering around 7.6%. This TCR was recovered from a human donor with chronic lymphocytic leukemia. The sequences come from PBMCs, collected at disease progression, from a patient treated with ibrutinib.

Here the CDR3 DNA reads TGTGCCAGCTCACCCCCTTTTAGCAGAATGAACACTGAAGCTTTCTTT. The encoded protein is CASSPPFSRMNTEAFF. J is TRBJ1-1 and V is TRBV18; no definite D call. The CDR3 is 16 amino acids. The V and J ends lost 3 bases and 0 bases respectively, with 14 bases between them. Germline assignment: CDR1 KGHSH and CDR2 LQKENI. Complete variable domain (other parts from reference TRBV18 and TRBJ1-1): NAGVMQNPRHLVRRRGQEARLRCSPMKGHSHVYWYRQLPEEGLKFMVYLQKENIIDESGMPKERFSAEFPKEGPSILRIQQVVRGDSAAYFCASSPPFSRMNTEAFFGQGTRLTVV.